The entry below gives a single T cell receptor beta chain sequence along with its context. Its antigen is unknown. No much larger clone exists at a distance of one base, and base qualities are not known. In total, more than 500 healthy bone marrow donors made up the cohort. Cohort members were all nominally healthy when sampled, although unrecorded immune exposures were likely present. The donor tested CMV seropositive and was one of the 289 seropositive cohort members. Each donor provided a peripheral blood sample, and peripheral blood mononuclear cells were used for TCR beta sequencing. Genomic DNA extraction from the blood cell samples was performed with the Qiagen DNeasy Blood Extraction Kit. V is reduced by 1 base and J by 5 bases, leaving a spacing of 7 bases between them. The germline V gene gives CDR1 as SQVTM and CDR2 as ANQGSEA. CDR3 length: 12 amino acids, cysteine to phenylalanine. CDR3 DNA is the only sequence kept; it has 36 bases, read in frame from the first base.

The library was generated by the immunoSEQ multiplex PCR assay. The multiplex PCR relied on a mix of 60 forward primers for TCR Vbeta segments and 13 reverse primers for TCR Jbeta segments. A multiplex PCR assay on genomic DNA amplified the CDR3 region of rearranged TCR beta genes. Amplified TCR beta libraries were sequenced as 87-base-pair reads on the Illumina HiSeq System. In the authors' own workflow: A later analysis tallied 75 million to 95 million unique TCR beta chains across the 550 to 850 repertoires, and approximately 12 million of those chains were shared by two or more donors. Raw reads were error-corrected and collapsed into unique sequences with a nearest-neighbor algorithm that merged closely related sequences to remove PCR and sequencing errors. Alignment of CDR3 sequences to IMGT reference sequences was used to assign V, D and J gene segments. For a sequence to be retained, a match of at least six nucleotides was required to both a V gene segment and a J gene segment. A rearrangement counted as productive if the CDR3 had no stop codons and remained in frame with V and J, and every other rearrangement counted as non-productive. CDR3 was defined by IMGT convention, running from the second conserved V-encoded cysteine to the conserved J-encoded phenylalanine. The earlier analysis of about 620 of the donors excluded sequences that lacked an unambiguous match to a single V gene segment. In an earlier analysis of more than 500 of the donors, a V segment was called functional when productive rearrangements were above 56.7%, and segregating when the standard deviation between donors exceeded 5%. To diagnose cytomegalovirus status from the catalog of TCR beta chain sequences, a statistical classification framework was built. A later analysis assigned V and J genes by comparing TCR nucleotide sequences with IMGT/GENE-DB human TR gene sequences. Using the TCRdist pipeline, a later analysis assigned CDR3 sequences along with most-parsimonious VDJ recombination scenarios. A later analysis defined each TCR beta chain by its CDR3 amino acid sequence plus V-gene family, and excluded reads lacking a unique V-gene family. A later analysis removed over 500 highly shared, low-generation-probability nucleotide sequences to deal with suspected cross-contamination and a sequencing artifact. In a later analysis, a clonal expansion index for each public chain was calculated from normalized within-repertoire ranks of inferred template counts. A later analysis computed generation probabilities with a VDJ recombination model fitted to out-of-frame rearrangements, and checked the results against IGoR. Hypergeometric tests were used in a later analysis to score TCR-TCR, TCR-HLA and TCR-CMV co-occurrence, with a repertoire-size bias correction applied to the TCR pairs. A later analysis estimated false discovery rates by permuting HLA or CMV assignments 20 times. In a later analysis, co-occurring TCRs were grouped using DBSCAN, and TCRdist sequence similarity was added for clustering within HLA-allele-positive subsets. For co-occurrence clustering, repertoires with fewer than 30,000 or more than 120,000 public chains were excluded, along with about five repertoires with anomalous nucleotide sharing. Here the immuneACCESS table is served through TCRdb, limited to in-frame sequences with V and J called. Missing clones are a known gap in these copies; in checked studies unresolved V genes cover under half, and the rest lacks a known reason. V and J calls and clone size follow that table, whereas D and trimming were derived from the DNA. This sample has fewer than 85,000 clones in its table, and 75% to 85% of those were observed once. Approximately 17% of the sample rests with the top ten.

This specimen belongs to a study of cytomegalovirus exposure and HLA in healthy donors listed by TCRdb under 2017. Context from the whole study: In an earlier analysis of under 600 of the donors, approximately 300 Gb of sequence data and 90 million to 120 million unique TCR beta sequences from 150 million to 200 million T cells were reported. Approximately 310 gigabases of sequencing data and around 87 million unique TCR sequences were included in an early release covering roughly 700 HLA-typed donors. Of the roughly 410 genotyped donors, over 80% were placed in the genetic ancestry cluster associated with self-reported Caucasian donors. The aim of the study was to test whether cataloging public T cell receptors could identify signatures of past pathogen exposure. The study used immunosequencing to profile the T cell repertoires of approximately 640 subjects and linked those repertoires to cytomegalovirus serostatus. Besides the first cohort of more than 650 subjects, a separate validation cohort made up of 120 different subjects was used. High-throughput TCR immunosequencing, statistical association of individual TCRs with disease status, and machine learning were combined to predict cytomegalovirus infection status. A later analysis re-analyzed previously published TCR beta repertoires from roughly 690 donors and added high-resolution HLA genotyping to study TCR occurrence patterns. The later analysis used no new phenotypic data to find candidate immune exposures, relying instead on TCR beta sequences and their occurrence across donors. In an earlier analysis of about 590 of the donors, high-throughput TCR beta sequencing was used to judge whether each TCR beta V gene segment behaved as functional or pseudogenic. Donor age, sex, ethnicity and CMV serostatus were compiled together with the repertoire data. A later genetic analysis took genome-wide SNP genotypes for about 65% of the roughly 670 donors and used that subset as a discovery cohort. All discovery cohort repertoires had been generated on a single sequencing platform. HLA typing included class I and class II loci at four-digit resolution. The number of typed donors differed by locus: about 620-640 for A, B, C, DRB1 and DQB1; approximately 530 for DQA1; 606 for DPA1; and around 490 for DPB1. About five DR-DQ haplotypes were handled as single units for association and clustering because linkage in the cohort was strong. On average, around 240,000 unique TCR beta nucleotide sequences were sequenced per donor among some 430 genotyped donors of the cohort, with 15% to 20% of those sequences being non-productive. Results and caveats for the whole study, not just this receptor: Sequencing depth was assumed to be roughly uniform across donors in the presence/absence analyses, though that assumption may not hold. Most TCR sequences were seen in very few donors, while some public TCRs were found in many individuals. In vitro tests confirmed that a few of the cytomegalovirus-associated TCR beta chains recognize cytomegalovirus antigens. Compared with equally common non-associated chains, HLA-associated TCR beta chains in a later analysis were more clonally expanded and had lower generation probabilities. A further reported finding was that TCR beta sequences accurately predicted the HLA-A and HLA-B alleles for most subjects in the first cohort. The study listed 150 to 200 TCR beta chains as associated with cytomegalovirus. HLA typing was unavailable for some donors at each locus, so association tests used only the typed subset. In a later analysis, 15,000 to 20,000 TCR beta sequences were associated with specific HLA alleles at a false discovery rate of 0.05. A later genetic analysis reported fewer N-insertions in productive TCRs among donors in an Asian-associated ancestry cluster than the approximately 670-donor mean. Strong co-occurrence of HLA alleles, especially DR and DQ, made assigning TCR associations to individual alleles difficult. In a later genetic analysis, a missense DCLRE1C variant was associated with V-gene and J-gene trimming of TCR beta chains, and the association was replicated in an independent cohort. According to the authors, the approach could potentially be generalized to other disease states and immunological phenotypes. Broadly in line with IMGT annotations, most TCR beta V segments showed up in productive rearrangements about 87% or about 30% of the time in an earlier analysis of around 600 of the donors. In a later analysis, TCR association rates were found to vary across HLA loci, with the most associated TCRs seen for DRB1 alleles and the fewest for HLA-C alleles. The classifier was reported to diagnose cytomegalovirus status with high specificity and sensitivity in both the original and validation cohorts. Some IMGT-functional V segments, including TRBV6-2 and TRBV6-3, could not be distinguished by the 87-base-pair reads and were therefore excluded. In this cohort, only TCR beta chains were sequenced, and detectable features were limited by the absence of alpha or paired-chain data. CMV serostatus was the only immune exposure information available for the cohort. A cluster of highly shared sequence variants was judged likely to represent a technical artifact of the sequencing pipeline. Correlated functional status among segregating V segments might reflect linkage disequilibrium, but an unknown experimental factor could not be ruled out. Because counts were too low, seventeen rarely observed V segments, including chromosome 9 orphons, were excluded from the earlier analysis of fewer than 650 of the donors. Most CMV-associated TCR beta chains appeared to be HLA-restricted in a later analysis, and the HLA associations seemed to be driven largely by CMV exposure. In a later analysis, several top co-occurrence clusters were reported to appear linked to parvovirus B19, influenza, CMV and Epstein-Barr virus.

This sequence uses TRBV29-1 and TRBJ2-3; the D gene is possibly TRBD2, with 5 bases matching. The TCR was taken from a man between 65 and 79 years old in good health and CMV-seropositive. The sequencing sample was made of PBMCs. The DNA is TGCAGCGTTGAAGGCGGAGGAGATACGCAGTATTTT. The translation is CSVEGGGDTQYF.